This entry concerns a single T cell receptor (beta chain). This specimen belongs to a study of shared clonotypes between healthy human individuals. As defined, naive CD8 cells were CD45RO-negative and positively selected for CCR7, with terminally differentiated effector memory CD45RA+ cells excluded. TCRdb's table, derived via immunoSEQ multiplex PCR, lists solely in-frame clones and lacks some. In the table there are roughly 2,000,000 clones, roughly 95% of which are singletons. The sequenced material came from naive CD8+ T cells from PBMCs. The sequence derives from a man between 18 and 29 years old in good health. Some clones in this sample may be carry-over from other donors' samples.

The CDR3 coding sequence is TGTGCCAGCAGCTTAGATTTAATCGGGGCTAGCGGGAGTCAACCGAGCAATGAGCAGTTCTTC. It specifies CASSLDLIGASGSQPSNEQFF. The chain carries TRBV7-8 and TRBJ2-1, with 10 positions matching TRBD2. The CDR3 has 21 residues. The trim removed 1 base at V and 6 bases at J, leaving 21 bases unmatched. Germline loops: CDR1 SGHVS, CDR2 FQNEAQ.